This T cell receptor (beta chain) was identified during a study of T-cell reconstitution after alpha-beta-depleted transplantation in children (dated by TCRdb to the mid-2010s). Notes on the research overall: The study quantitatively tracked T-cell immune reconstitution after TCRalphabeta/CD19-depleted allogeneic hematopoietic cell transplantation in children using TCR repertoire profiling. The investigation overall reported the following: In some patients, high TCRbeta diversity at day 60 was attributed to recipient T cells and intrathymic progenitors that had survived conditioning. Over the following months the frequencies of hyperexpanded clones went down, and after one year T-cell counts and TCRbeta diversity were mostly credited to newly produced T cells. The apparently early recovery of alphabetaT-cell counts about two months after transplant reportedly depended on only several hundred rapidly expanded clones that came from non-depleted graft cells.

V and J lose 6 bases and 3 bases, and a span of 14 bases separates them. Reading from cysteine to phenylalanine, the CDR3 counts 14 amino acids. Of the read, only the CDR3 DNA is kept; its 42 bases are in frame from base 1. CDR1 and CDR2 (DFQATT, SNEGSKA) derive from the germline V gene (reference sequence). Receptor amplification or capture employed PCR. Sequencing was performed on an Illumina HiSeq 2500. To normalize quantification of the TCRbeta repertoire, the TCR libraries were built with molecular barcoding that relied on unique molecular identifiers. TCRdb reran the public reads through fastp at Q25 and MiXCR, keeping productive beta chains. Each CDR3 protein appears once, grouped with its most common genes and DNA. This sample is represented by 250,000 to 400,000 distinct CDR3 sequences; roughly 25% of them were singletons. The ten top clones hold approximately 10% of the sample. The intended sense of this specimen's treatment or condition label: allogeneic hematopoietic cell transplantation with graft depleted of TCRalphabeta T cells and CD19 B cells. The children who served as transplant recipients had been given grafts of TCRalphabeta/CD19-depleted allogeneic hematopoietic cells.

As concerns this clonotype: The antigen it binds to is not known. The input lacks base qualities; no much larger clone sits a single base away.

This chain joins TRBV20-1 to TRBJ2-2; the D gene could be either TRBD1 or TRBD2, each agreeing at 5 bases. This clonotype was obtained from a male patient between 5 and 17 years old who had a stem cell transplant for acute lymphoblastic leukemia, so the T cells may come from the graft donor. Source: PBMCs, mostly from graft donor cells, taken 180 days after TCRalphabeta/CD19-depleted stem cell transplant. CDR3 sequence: CSARGREHTGELFF. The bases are TGCAGTGCGAGGGGAAGGGAGCACACCGGGGAGCTGTTTTTT.